The rows below give T cell receptor beta chains drawn from one sample of a study of cytomegalovirus exposure and HLA in healthy donors. Repertoires were generated with immunoSEQ multiplex PCR, while TCRdb's copy carries only in-frame clones and drops some. The table has 150,000 or so clones, approximately 80% seen once. The material sequenced was PBMCs. These receptors were obtained from a man aged 25 to 45 in good health and CMV-seropositive. Both conserved end residues are part of each CDR3. Fields, in order: clone size, D gene, J gene, V gene, CDR3 protein, CDR3 DNA. A D gene is named only where the DNA matches it firmly. The size field is filled for only some rows; it gives once, few, many or a size class.

NA TRBD1 TRBJ1-1 TRBV10-3 CAAKRQGRENTEAFF TGTGCCGCCAAAAGACAGGGGAGGGAGAACACTGAAGCTTTCTTT
NA NA TRBJ2-7 TRBV27 CASKFSMGQPYEQYF TGTGCCAGCAAGTTTTCAATGGGACAACCCTACGAGCAGTACTTC
many TRBD2 TRBJ2-1 TRBV6-5 CASSYATSGRAGEQFF TGTGCCAGCAGTTACGCGACTAGCGGGAGGGCAGGGGAGCAGTTCTTC
NA NA TRBJ1-1 TRBV2 CASTAARGAFF TGTGCCAGCACCGCGGCCCGTGGAGCTTTCTTT
NA NA TRBJ2-1 TRBV6-6 CASRGPGLYNEQFF TGTGCCAGCAGAGGCCCGGGACTTTACAATGAGCAGTTCTTC
NA NA TRBJ2-7 TRBV5-1 CASSMNREGYEQYF TGCGCCAGCAGCATGAACAGGGAGGGCTACGAGCAGTACTTC
NA NA TRBJ1-1 TRBV11-3 CASSSTQDTEAFF TGTGCCAGCAGTTCTACACAGGACACTGAAGCTTTCTTT
NA NA TRBJ2-7 TRBV5-4 CASSSRQNPYEQYF TGTGCCAGCAGCTCGAGGCAGAACCCCTACGAGCAGTACTTC
NA NA TRBJ1-3 TRBV6-1 CASKGGLTSGNTIYF TGTGCCAGCAAGGGAGGCCTCACCTCTGGAAACACCATATATTTT
NA NA TRBJ2-7 TRBV6-5 CASSYGPNYEQYF TGTGCCAGCAGTTACGGGCCAAACTACGAGCAGTACTTC
NA TRBD1 TRBJ1-1 TRBV10-2 CASSAGGGGAFF TGCGCCAGCAGTGCAGGGGGCGGAGGAGCTTTCTTT
NA NA TRBJ1-4 TRBV28 CASTRENEKLFF TGTGCCAGCACGAGGGAAAATGAAAAACTGTTTTTT
NA TRBD1 TRBJ2-3 TRBV30 CAWNSLGGSTDTQYF TGTGCCTGGAACTCCTTAGGGGGCTCGACAGATACGCAGTATTTT
few TRBD2 TRBJ2-7 TRBV7-2 CASSLGREPGEQYF TGTGCCAGCAGCTTAGGGCGGGAGCCGGGCGAGCAGTACTTC
NA NA TRBJ2-6 TRBV11-2 CASRTLHSGANVLTF TGTGCCAGCAGGACACTCCACTCTGGGGCCAACGTCCTGACTTTC
few TRBD2 TRBJ2-3 TRBV7-2 CASSPTSGSSTDTQYF TGTGCCAGCAGCCCGACTAGCGGGAGTAGCACAGATACGCAGTATTTT
once TRBD2 TRBJ2-1 TRBV27 CASSRTGTSGSSYNEQFF TGTGCCAGCAGTCGCACCGGGACTAGCGGAAGCTCCTACAATGAGCAGTTCTTC
NA NA TRBJ2-2 TRBV7-3 CASSLGGGSPNTGELFF TGTGCCAGCAGCTTAGGGGGCGGGTCACCGAACACCGGGGAGCTGTTTTTT
once NA TRBJ2-5 TRBV19 CASSSYGFQETQYF TGTGCCAGTAGTTCTTACGGGTTCCAAGAGACCCAGTACTTC
NA TRBD1 TRBJ1-1 TRBV6-5 CATEDRGGTTEAFF TGTGCCACCGAGGACAGGGGGGGTACGACTGAAGCTTTCTTT
NA NA TRBJ2-7 TRBV15 CATSTRETGREQYF TGTGCCACCAGCACCCGGGAGACGGGACGCGAGCAGTACTTC
NA NA TRBJ2-3 TRBV12-5 CASGFTAGADTQYF TGTGCTAGTGGTTTTACAGCGGGTGCAGATACGCAGTATTTT
NA NA TRBJ1-2 TRBV7-3 CASSLNPAAAAYGYTF TGTGCCAGCAGCTTAAACCCGGCAGCGGCTGCTTATGGCTACACCTTC